These T cell receptor beta chains were read from a single sample in a study of PD-L1 blockade in urothelial cancer. The assay was immunoSEQ multiplex PCR, and TCRdb's table has in-frame clones only and misses some. This sample carries about 43,000 clones, roughly 91% of them seen once, and the ten largest clones take 13% to 15%. The specimen comprised PBMCs, sampled around atezolizumab (anti-PD-L1) treatment. Receptors originate from a woman aged 55-69 years with urothelial cancer. The CDR3 runs from the conserved cysteine through the conserved F or W. Each record gives: J gene, V gene, CDR3 protein.

J: TRBJ2-7
V: TRBV2
CDR3: CASSGGFRTGYEQYF

J: TRBJ1-5
V: TRBV4-3
CDR3: CASSQDWGQGNQPQHF

J: TRBJ2-3
V: TRBV6-6
CDR3: CAAGVRDRDTQYF

J: TRBJ2-7
V: TRBV19
CDR3: CASSIRTFDYEQYF

J: TRBJ2-3
V: TRBV29-1
CDR3: CSARPPAKKETDTQYF

J: TRBJ2-2
V: TRBV7-3
CDR3: CASSPSRNTGELFF

J: TRBJ2-1
V: TRBV7-8
CDR3: CASSLVGGGLDEQFF

J: TRBJ2-2
V: TRBV19
CDR3: CASSTIAANTGELFF

J: TRBJ2-1
V: TRBV28
CDR3: CASTPDRGRLAGQDEQFF

J: TRBJ2-5
V: TRBV5-1
CDR3: CASSRGQGAMGKETQYF

J: TRBJ2-3
V: TRBV28
CDR3: CASSLSWTSGRMLGGQYF

J: TRBJ2-5
V: TRBV28
CDR3: CASSSSGGGETQYF

J: TRBJ2-1
V: TRBV28
CDR3: CASSLMGLATYNEQFF

J: TRBJ2-1
V: TRBV4-3
CDR3: CASSQFHYNEQFF

J: TRBJ2-2
V: TRBV9
CDR3: CASSVEQSYTGELFF

J: TRBJ2-1
V: TRBV18
CDR3: CASVSLAGGLNEQFF

J: TRBJ2-1
V: TRBV7-6
CDR3: CASSLGGTTESSYNEQFF

J: TRBJ2-7
V: TRBV18
CDR3: CASSATGGTYEQYF